This section outlines one T cell receptor beta chain sequence together with its context. V gave up 3 bases and J gave up 1 base, with 7 bases separating them. Germline V gives CDR1 MNHEY, CDR2 SMNVEV (reference sequence). CDR3 size: 13 residues. The sample belongs to a study of CD8+ T cells in alopecia areata. Stated treatment: oral pan-JAK inhibitor, 5-10 mg twice daily. Sequencing used cDNA as its template, made by extracting RNA and reverse transcribing it. Profiling relied on immunoSEQ multiplex PCR, and the TCRdb table lists in-frame clones only, not all of them. The sample yields 90,000 to 120,000 clones, 84% seen once.

Sequenced here: CD8+ T cells sorted from blood, sampled at week 24, from a patient treated with tofacitinib. The receptor comes from a human donor with alopecia areata. V usage is TRBV27 and J usage is TRBJ2-7; D call uncertain. The CDR3 spells CASSFSRSYEQYF. CDR3 coding DNA: TGTGCCAGCAGTTTCTCGCGGTCCTACGAGCAGTACTTC.